The rows below give T cell receptor beta chains drawn from one sample of a study of shared clonotypes between healthy human individuals. The repertoire was sequenced with immunoSEQ multiplex PCR; TCRdb's copy has only in-frame clones and lacks some. The sample shows 450,000 or so clones, about 74% of them seen only once. Sequencing was carried out using PBMCs. The source of these receptors is a woman aged 35 to 49 in good health. Some clones in this sample may be carry-over from other donors' samples. Both conserved end residues are part of each CDR3. The D gene is left open where the match is weak. Rows give clone size only sometimes, using once, few, many, or a class for an expanded clone.

clone_size: once
j_call: TRBJ2-2
d_call: -
cdr3_length: 15
v_call: TRBV7-9
cdr3_aa: CASSFRRGNTGELFF
cdr3_nt: TGTGCCAGCAGCTTCCGAAGGGGAAACACCGGGGAGCTGTTTTTT

clone_size: -
j_call: TRBJ2-1
d_call: TRBD2
cdr3_length: 12
v_call: TRBV7-9
cdr3_aa: CASEAGGREQFF
cdr3_nt: TGTGCCTCCGAGGCGGGAGGTCGAGAGCAGTTCTTC

clone_size: -
j_call: TRBJ2-7
d_call: TRBD2
cdr3_length: 14
v_call: TRBV9
cdr3_aa: CASSRSGSSYEQYF
cdr3_nt: TGTGCCAGCAGCCGTAGCGGGAGTTCCTACGAGCAGTACTTC

clone_size: once
j_call: TRBJ1-1
d_call: -
cdr3_length: 13
v_call: TRBV6-5
cdr3_aa: CASSYSRNTEAFF
cdr3_nt: TGTGCCAGCAGTTACTCACGGAACACTGAAGCTTTCTTT

clone_size: few
j_call: TRBJ2-5
d_call: -
cdr3_length: 13
v_call: TRBV30
cdr3_aa: CAWSVRGTRTQYF
cdr3_nt: TGTGCCTGGAGTGTACGCGGAACTCGGACCCAGTACTTC

clone_size: -
j_call: TRBJ1-3
d_call: -
cdr3_length: 15
v_call: TRBV27
cdr3_aa: CASSAGTFSGNTIYF
cdr3_nt: TGTGCCAGCAGTGCAGGGACTTTCTCTGGAAACACCATATATTTT

clone_size: many
j_call: TRBJ1-2
d_call: -
cdr3_length: 16
v_call: TRBV28
cdr3_aa: CASSWTLGARWYGYTF
cdr3_nt: TGTGCCAGCAGTTGGACCTTGGGGGCGCGGTGGTATGGCTACACCTTC

clone_size: many
j_call: TRBJ1-2
d_call: -
cdr3_length: 16
v_call: TRBV9
cdr3_aa: CASSVGLGSSNYGYTF
cdr3_nt: TGTGCCAGCAGCGTAGGGTTGGGCAGCTCTAACTATGGCTACACCTTC

clone_size: -
j_call: TRBJ2-2
d_call: -
cdr3_length: 15
v_call: TRBV18
cdr3_aa: CASSPRQGNTGELFF
cdr3_nt: TGTGCCAGCTCACCGAGGCAGGGAAACACCGGGGAGCTGTTTTTT

clone_size: -
j_call: TRBJ2-1
d_call: TRBD2
cdr3_length: 15
v_call: TRBV7-3
cdr3_aa: CASSTGLAGSGEQFF
cdr3_nt: TGTGCCAGCAGCACCGGGCTAGCGGGGTCGGGGGAGCAGTTCTTC

clone_size: once
j_call: TRBJ1-2
d_call: -
cdr3_length: 13
v_call: TRBV2
cdr3_aa: CASSEWGNYGYTF
cdr3_nt: TGTGCCAGCAGTGAATGGGGGAACTATGGCTACACCTTC

clone_size: -
j_call: TRBJ2-1
d_call: -
cdr3_length: 16
v_call: TRBV4-3
cdr3_aa: CASSQDSGPYYNEQFF
cdr3_nt: TGCGCCAGCAGCCAAGATTCAGGGCCCTACTACAATGAGCAGTTCTTC

clone_size: -
j_call: TRBJ2-1
d_call: -
cdr3_length: 13
v_call: TRBV29-1
cdr3_aa: CSITGTSLNEQFF
cdr3_nt: TGCAGCATTACAGGGACTTCCTTAAATGAGCAGTTCTTC

clone_size: -
j_call: TRBJ2-2
d_call: -
cdr3_length: 15
v_call: TRBV9
cdr3_aa: CASRGGRSNTGELFF
cdr3_nt: TGTGCCAGTCGAGGGGGACGATCGAACACCGGGGAGCTGTTTTTT

clone_size: -
j_call: TRBJ2-7
d_call: -
cdr3_length: 13
v_call: TRBV28
cdr3_aa: CASSFGQIYEQYF
cdr3_nt: TGTGCCAGCAGTTTCGGACAAATCTACGAGCAGTACTTC

clone_size: -
j_call: TRBJ1-3
d_call: -
cdr3_length: 14
v_call: TRBV9
cdr3_aa: CASSAQTSGNTIYF
cdr3_nt: TGTGCCAGCAGCGCCCAGACTTCTGGAAACACCATATATTTT

clone_size: -
j_call: TRBJ2-6
d_call: -
cdr3_length: 14
v_call: TRBV13
cdr3_aa: CASSPSEGANVLTF
cdr3_nt: TGTGCCAGCAGCCCCTCGGAAGGGGCCAACGTCCTGACTTTC

clone_size: few
j_call: TRBJ2-1
d_call: -
cdr3_length: 14
v_call: TRBV6-6
cdr3_aa: CASSPLGPYNEQFF
cdr3_nt: TGTGCCAGCAGTCCCTTGGGTCCGTACAATGAGCAGTTCTTC

clone_size: -
j_call: TRBJ2-3
d_call: TRBD1
cdr3_length: 13
v_call: TRBV29-1
cdr3_aa: CSVAPTGTPTQYF
cdr3_nt: TGCAGCGTTGCCCCGACAGGGACCCCCACGCAGTATTTT

clone_size: many
j_call: TRBJ2-5
d_call: -
cdr3_length: 16
v_call: TRBV28
cdr3_aa: CASSLMGRAIQETQYF
cdr3_nt: TGTGCCAGCAGTTTAATGGGCAGGGCGATACAAGAGACCCAGTACTTC

clone_size: -
j_call: TRBJ1-5
d_call: -
cdr3_length: 14
v_call: TRBV2
cdr3_aa: CASSLGQGNQPQHF
cdr3_nt: TGTGCCAGCAGTCTGGGGCAGGGAAATCAGCCCCAGCATTTT

clone_size: many
j_call: TRBJ2-6
d_call: TRBD2
cdr3_length: 18
v_call: TRBV5-4
cdr3_aa: CASSPGLAGQRGANVLTF
cdr3_nt: TGTGCCAGCAGCCCGGGACTAGCCGGCCAGAGGGGGGCCAACGTCCTGACTTTC

clone_size: many
j_call: TRBJ2-7
d_call: TRBD2
cdr3_length: 15
v_call: TRBV7-2
cdr3_aa: CASSLGGGSSYEQYF
cdr3_nt: TGTGCCAGCAGCTTAGGGGGCGGGAGCTCCTACGAGCAGTACTTC

clone_size: few
j_call: TRBJ2-1
d_call: -
cdr3_length: 14
v_call: TRBV7-3
cdr3_aa: CASSWGPSGDEQFF
cdr3_nt: TGTGCCAGCAGCTGGGGCCCTTCGGGCGATGAGCAGTTCTTC

clone_size: -
j_call: TRBJ1-1
d_call: -
cdr3_length: 11
v_call: TRBV12-5
cdr3_aa: CASGENTEAFF
cdr3_nt: TGTGCTAGTGGTGAGAACACTGAAGCTTTCTTT

clone_size: -
j_call: TRBJ2-5
d_call: TRBD2
cdr3_length: 14
v_call: TRBV7-2
cdr3_aa: CASSPQSGRETQYF
cdr3_nt: TGTGCCAGCAGTCCTCAAAGCGGGAGGGAGACCCAGTACTTC

clone_size: -
j_call: TRBJ2-2
d_call: -
cdr3_length: 14
v_call: TRBV30
cdr3_aa: CAWSVGLTTGELFF
cdr3_nt: TGTGCCTGGAGTGTAGGCCTTACCACCGGGGAGCTGTTTTTT

clone_size: -
j_call: TRBJ1-1
d_call: TRBD1
cdr3_length: 13
v_call: TRBV2
cdr3_aa: CASRRQGGTEAFF
cdr3_nt: TGTGCCAGCAGAAGACAGGGGGGGACTGAAGCTTTCTTT

clone_size: -
j_call: TRBJ2-1
d_call: TRBD2
cdr3_length: 15
v_call: TRBV7-2
cdr3_aa: CASSPTSGRANEQFF
cdr3_nt: TGTGCCAGCAGCCCGACTAGCGGGAGGGCGAATGAGCAGTTCTTC

clone_size: -
j_call: TRBJ2-1
d_call: -
cdr3_length: 15
v_call: TRBV6-5
cdr3_aa: CASSYSPGRYNEQFF
cdr3_nt: TGTGCCAGCAGTTACTCTCCGGGGAGGTACAATGAGCAGTTCTTC

clone_size: -
j_call: TRBJ2-1
d_call: -
cdr3_length: 14
v_call: TRBV30
cdr3_aa: CAWNVGIPYNEQFF
cdr3_nt: TGTGCCTGGAATGTGGGGATACCATACAATGAGCAGTTCTTC

clone_size: -
j_call: TRBJ2-3
d_call: TRBD2
cdr3_length: 16
v_call: TRBV5-1
cdr3_aa: CASSLFSGGSTDTQYF
cdr3_nt: TGCGCCAGCAGCTTGTTTAGCGGGGGCAGCACAGATACGCAGTATTTT

clone_size: -
j_call: TRBJ2-7
d_call: -
cdr3_length: 11
v_call: TRBV7-9
cdr3_aa: CASSHRYEQYF
cdr3_nt: TGTGCCAGCAGCCACAGGTACGAGCAGTACTTC

clone_size: -
j_call: TRBJ2-7
d_call: -
cdr3_length: 17
v_call: TRBV9
cdr3_aa: CASSVSADPIALGEQYF
cdr3_nt: TGTGCCAGCAGCGTGAGCGCGGACCCCATCGCGCTGGGAGAGCAGTACTTC

clone_size: once
j_call: TRBJ2-5
d_call: TRBD2
cdr3_length: 15
v_call: TRBV5-4
cdr3_aa: CASSPTSGPGETQYF
cdr3_nt: TGTGCCAGCAGCCCAACTAGCGGGCCTGGGGAGACCCAGTACTTC

clone_size: once
j_call: TRBJ1-5
d_call: TRBD1
cdr3_length: 15
v_call: TRBV2
cdr3_aa: CASSEATGLNQPQHF
cdr3_nt: TGTGCCAGCAGTGAAGCGACAGGGTTAAATCAGCCCCAGCATTTT

clone_size: -
j_call: TRBJ1-2
d_call: -
cdr3_length: 13
v_call: TRBV6-1
cdr3_aa: CASRRQRPYGYTF
cdr3_nt: TGTGCCAGCAGGCGACAGCGTCCCTATGGCTACACCTTC

clone_size: -
j_call: TRBJ1-5
d_call: -
cdr3_length: 15
v_call: TRBV7-9
cdr3_aa: CASSLRGGPSEPQHF
cdr3_nt: TGTGCCAGCAGCTTACGAGGGGGACCCTCGGAGCCCCAGCATTTT

clone_size: -
j_call: TRBJ2-1
d_call: TRBD2
cdr3_length: 16
v_call: TRBV7-9
cdr3_aa: CASSHYPGLAKNEQFF
cdr3_nt: TGTGCCAGCAGCCATTACCCGGGACTAGCGAAGAATGAGCAGTTCTTC

clone_size: once
j_call: TRBJ1-1
d_call: -
cdr3_length: 13
v_call: TRBV9
cdr3_aa: CASSVGGGAGAFF
cdr3_nt: TGTGCCAGCAGCGTAGGAGGGGGGGCCGGAGCTTTCTTT

clone_size: -
j_call: TRBJ2-7
d_call: -
cdr3_length: 13
v_call: TRBV7-8
cdr3_aa: CASSLGGWNEQYF
cdr3_nt: TGTGCCAGCAGCTTAGGGGGATGGAACGAGCAGTACTTC

clone_size: -
j_call: TRBJ2-5
d_call: -
cdr3_length: 14
v_call: TRBV5-4
cdr3_aa: CASSLTGHQETQYF
cdr3_nt: TGTGCCAGCAGCTTAACGGGGCACCAAGAGACCCAGTACTTC

clone_size: -
j_call: TRBJ1-5
d_call: -
cdr3_length: 15
v_call: TRBV15
cdr3_aa: CATSRDDSSNQPQHF
cdr3_nt: TGTGCCACCAGCAGAGACGACAGTAGCAATCAGCCCCAGCATTTT

clone_size: -
j_call: TRBJ2-3
d_call: TRBD2
cdr3_length: 14
v_call: TRBV18
cdr3_aa: CASSEGLGTDTQYF
cdr3_nt: TGTGCCAGCTCAGAAGGACTAGGCACAGATACGCAGTATTTT

clone_size: -
j_call: TRBJ2-3
d_call: -
cdr3_length: 14
v_call: TRBV9
cdr3_aa: CASSVDGRVDTQYF
cdr3_nt: TGTGCCAGCAGCGTAGACGGGCGTGTAGATACGCAGTATTTT

clone_size: -
j_call: TRBJ1-2
d_call: -
cdr3_length: 13
v_call: TRBV25-1
cdr3_aa: CASSEAGYYGYTF
cdr3_nt: TGTGCCAGCAGTGAAGCGGGTTACTATGGCTACACCTTC